This entry describes one T cell receptor (beta chain). What it recognizes is unknown. This sample was taken from a study of blood T cells in healthy people across ages. Study conclusions and caveats: Unknown donor CMV status possibly confounded expanded clonotype changes.

Using a J-beta primer mix together with a sample-barcoded 5' primer, a second PCR was run for roughly 6 to 12 cycles. TCRdb independently ran MiXCR on the 5' RACE reads; one entry per CDR3 protein. The sample lists 850,000 to 1,000,000 distinct CDR3 sequences; just over 50% were seen once. The V segment lost 5 bases and the J segment 5 bases; nucleotides outside the gene matches: 3. The CDR3 runs to 13 residues. Germline V lookup: CDR1 MNHEY, CDR2 SMNVEV (reference sequence). Donor samples were obtained from healthy Caucasian individuals from Russia, aged 6 to 90. The clonotype originates from a woman in her fifties or sixties in good health. What was sequenced was blood. This chain connects TRBV27 to TRBJ2-7; 10 nucleotides match TRBD1. CDR3 coding DNA: TGTGCCAGCAGTGCGGGACAGGGGAACGAGCAGTACTTC. It is translated as CASSAGQGNEQYF.